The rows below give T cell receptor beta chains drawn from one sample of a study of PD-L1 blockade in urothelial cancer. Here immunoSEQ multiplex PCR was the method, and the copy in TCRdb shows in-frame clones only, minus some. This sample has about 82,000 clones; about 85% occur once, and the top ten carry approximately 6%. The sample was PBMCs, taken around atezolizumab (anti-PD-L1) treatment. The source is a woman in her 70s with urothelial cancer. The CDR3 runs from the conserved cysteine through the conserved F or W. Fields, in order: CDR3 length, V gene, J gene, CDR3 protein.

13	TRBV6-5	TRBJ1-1	CASRPQGNTEAFF
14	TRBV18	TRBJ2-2	CASSPGQGTGELFF
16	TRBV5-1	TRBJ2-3	CASSLLTGVGTDTQYF
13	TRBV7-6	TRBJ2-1	CASSLGRNNEQFF
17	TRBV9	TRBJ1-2	CASSVDSTGFLNYGYTF
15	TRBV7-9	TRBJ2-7	CASSNPATQDYEQYF
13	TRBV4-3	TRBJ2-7	CASSQYQGYEQYF
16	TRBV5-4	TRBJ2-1	CASSQGTSGSYNEQFF
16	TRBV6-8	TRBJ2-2	CASSQDRGADRGELFF
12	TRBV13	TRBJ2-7	CASGTSWYEQYF
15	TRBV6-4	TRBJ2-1	CASSEGLAAYNEQFF
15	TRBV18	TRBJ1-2	CASSPSGGPNYGYTF
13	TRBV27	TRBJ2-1	CASSLTGTNEQFF
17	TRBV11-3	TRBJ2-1	CASSLVLDRGLVNEQFF
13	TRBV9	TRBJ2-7	CASSEGQGSEQYF
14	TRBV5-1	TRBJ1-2	CASSLGATGSGYTF
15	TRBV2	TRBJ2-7	CASGRRLSNPYEQYF
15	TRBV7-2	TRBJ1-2	CASSQTGDRVYGYTF